The 25 T cell receptor beta chains below all came from one sample that was sequenced in a study of blood T cell repertoires in COVID-19. The table came from immunoSEQ multiplex PCR; TCRdb's copy has only in-frame clones and leaves some out. The sample holds around 300,000 clones, approximately 85% seen once. The sample consisted of peripheral blood. The receptors originated from a human donor in a cohort sampled during active COVID-19.

The chain joins TRBV6-5 to TRBJ2-1; 9 bases align to TRBD1. The germline V gene encodes CDR1 MNHEY and CDR2 SVGAGI. This CDR3 comprises 14 residues. Unmatched junction bases numbered 6, after V lost 6 bases and J lost 6 bases. In DNA, the CDR3 is TGTGCCAGCAGCCGGGACAGGGCGAGCAATGAGCAGTTCTTC. Translated, it gives CASSRDRASNEQFF.

The chain uses TRBV3-1 (or the pseudogene TRBV3-2) and TRBJ1-6; TRBD1 agrees at 8 bases. The germline gives CDR1 LGHDT, CDR2 YNNKEL (reference sequence). This CDR3 spans 16 amino acids. V gave up 1 base and J gave up 12 bases; unmatched junction bases: 11. The CDR3: CASSQARDRRPLPLHF. The CDR3 DNA sequence: TGTGCCAGCAGCCAAGCCCGGGACAGGAGGCCTCTACCCCTCCACTTT.

The chain recombines TRBV10-2 with TRBJ1-4, with a tentative D call TRBD1 (5 bases). The CDR3 is made up of 18 amino acids. The germline V gene encodes CDR1 WSHSY and CDR2 SAAADI. Trimming took off 3 bases at V and 0 bases at J, with 17 bases between the two ends. This CDR3 is CASSENRRGLATNEKLFF. CDR3 bases: TGCGCCAGCAGTGAAAACAGGAGGGGCCTTGCAACTAATGAAAAACTGTTTTTT.

CDR3 sequence: CASRDRGPGFYGYTF. The CDR3 nucleotides are TGTGCCAGCAGAGACAGGGGGCCTGGATTCTATGGCTACACCTTC. The rearrangement joins TRBV6-5 to TRBJ1-2, with TRBD1 matching over 10 bases. J lost 4 bases, V lost 6 bases, and 8 bases had no gene match. Germline CDR1 and CDR2: MNHEY and SVGAGI. The CDR3 is 15 amino acids.

The chain is built from TRBV19 and TRBJ1-3; 7 positions match TRBD1. V dropped 9 bases and J dropped 2; count of bases not matched to a gene: 7. In germline, CDR1 is LNHDA, CDR2 SQIVND (reference sequence). The CDR3 runs to 14 residues. CDR3 amino acids: CARNRGWAGNTIYF. CDR3 sequence (DNA): TGTGCCAGAAACAGGGGCTGGGCTGGAAACACCATATATTTT.

The CDR3 loop reads CASSQEGTGGNTIYF. The DNA of the CDR3 is TGTGCCAGCAGCCAAGAGGGGACAGGAGGAAACACCATATATTTT. This rearrangement joins TRBV4-2 to TRBJ1-3; TRBD1 aligns across 8 bases. V lost 0 bases to trimming and J lost 4 bases; unmatched junction nucleotides: 2. The length of the CDR3 is 15 residues. Germline CDR1 LGHNA, CDR2 YNFKEQ.

There are a few counts of this clone. The rearrangement uses TRBV4-1 and TRBJ2-3, with 7 bases that match TRBD2. The germline CDR1 and CDR2 sequences are MGHRA and YSYEKL. Losses at the gene ends were 0 bases for V and 3 bases for J; bases not matched to a gene: 9. The CDR3 consists of 17 residues. Here the CDR3 DNA reads TGCGCCAGCAGCCAAGAACTCGGGGGGTGGAGGACAGATACGCAGTATTTT. It codes for CASSQELGGWRTDTQYF.

With respect to this clone: The same CDR3 also results from other DNA sequences found in this sample. The chain links TRBV24-1 to TRBJ1-2, with D perhaps matching TRBD1 (5 bases). Trimming took 3 bases from V and 4 from J, leaving 5 bases between them. CDR1 and CDR2 from the germline V gene are KGHDR and SFDVKD. The CDR3 has 12 residues. CDR3 nucleotides: TGTGCCACCAGTGATAGGGGCTATGGCTACACCTTC. It translates to CATSDRGYGYTF.

This clone was observed once. The chain has TRBV10-3 and TRBJ1-5, with no clear D. The germline V and J ends were trimmed by 3 bases and 0 bases, with 12 bases remaining between them. The CDR3 covers 16 residues. Germline lookup yields CDR1 ENHRY and CDR2 SYGVKD. This CDR3 reads CAISDLDGNSNQPQHF. For the CDR3, the DNA is TGTGCCATCAGTGACCTAGACGGCAATAGCAATCAGCCCCAGCATTTT.

As for this clone: This sample also contains other DNA sequences that code for the same CDR3. The rearrangement uses TRBV7-3 and TRBJ2-1; TRBD2 agrees at 8 bases. The germline CDR1 and CDR2 sequences are SGHTA and FQGTGA. The V and J ends lost 3 bases and 1 base, in that order; junction bases with no gene match: 5. The CDR3 runs to 16 residues. In DNA form, the CDR3 reads TGTGCCAGCAGCTTCCGAGCGGGGGCATCCTACAATGAGCAGTTCTTC. Amino acids: CASSFRAGASYNEQFF.

The CDR3 DNA reads as TGTGCCTGGAGTGTACAGGGGGACTACGAGCAGTACTTC. This encodes CAWSVQGDYEQYF. The rearrangement joins TRBV30 to TRBJ2-7; 8 positions match TRBD1. The J segment lost 3 bases and the V segment lost 0 bases, leaving 1 base of the junction unmatched. This CDR3 region has 13 residues. CDR1 is GTSNPN, CDR2 SVGIG, per germline (reference sequence).

The chain joins TRBV19 to TRBJ1-1, with D tentatively TRBD1 (5 bases). Germline values: CDR1 LNHDA, CDR2 SQIVND (reference sequence). With 6 bases removed from V and 0 bases from J, the gap between germline ends came to 11 bases. The CDR3 is made up of 14 amino acids. The CDR3 DNA reads TGTGCCAGTAGACCCCTGACAGTGAACACTGAAGCTTTCTTT. Translation gives CASRPLTVNTEAFF.

Only one count was recorded for this clone. The chain combines TRBV28 with TRBJ1-1; 8 nucleotides match TRBD1. The ends lost 8 bases at V and 1 base at J; junction bases unmatched: 6. This CDR3 has 14 amino acids. Germline V CDR1 and CDR2: MDHEN, SYDVKM. The CDR3 DNA follows: TGTGCCAGCGAGTTGACAGGGGAGAACACTGAAGCTTTCTTT. Residues: CASELTGENTEAFF.

V is TRBV29-1 and J is TRBJ2-3, with D perhaps matching TRBD1 (5 bases). CDR3 length: 11 amino acids. Germline V gene sequence: CDR1 SQVTM, CDR2 ANQGSEA. The V end lost 7 bases, the J end lost 5 bases, and 10 bases lay between the germline ends. The CDR3 DNA is TGCAGCGGGAGAAGGGGAGATACGCAGTATTTT. Translating gives CSGRRGDTQYF.

The chain joins TRBV5-1 to TRBJ2-3; 8 bases map to TRBD1. The CDR3 contains 13 residues. Germline CDR1 is SGHRS and CDR2 is YFSETQ. Germline trimming cut 4 bases from V and 8 bases from J; bases unmatched to any gene: 6. Here the CDR3 reads CASSAPQGATQYF. The CDR3 DNA reads TGCGCCAGCAGCGCGCCTCAGGGGGCTACGCAGTATTTT.

This clone was observed a few times. This rearrangement joins TRBV7-8 to TRBJ2-1; 10 nucleotides align to TRBD1. The CDR3 runs 17 residues. The trim removed 4 bases at V and 5 bases at J, leaving 11 bases unmatched. Per germline, CDR1 SGHVS and CDR2 FQNEAQ. The DNA of the CDR3 is TGTGCCAGCAGCTCCCGTCACCCGGGACAGGGGAACAATGAGCAGTTCTTC. The encoded protein is CASSSRHPGQGNNEQFF. Full variable domain (rest looked up from reference TRBV7-8 and TRBJ2-1): GAGVSQSPRYKVAKRGQDVALRCDPISGHVSLFWYQQALGQGPEFLTYFQNEAQLDKSGLPSDRFFAERPEGSVSTLKIQRTQQEDSAVYLCASSSRHPGQGNNEQFFGPGTRLTVL.

The chain links TRBV9 to TRBJ2-3, with D perhaps TRBD2 (6 bases). This CDR3 comprises 16 residues. V was pared by 0 bases and J by 0 bases, with 11 bases between. Germline CDR1 and CDR2: SGDLS and YYNGEE. For the CDR3, the DNA is TGTGCCAGCAGCGTAGATGCGGGGACTAGCACAGATACGCAGTATTTT. Protein sequence: CASSVDAGTSTDTQYF.

This chain links TRBV7-2 with TRBJ1-2; D remains ambiguous. Trimming shortened V by 4 bases and J by 3 bases, and 9 bases separated the two germline ends. CDR3 length: 13 residues. The germline V gene encodes CDR1 SGHTA and CDR2 FQGNSA. The CDR3 loop reads CASSYREDYGYTF. CDR3 nucleotides: TGTGCCAGCAGCTACCGGGAGGACTATGGCTACACCTTC.

The chain is built from TRBV4-1 and TRBJ2-2; 9 nucleotides align to TRBD2. Trimming removed 4 bases from V and 5 bases from J; junction bases left unmatched: 14. The CDR3 has 18 residues. The germline CDR1 and CDR2 sequences are MGHRA and YSYEKL. As DNA, the CDR3 is TGCGCCAGCAGCCGAGTGAGCGGGGGGAAAGACAATACCGGGGAGCTGTTTTTT. It translates to CASSRVSGGKDNTGELFF.

V is TRBV6-1 and J is TRBJ2-7, with D hard to call. CDR3 length: 17 residues. The germline gives CDR1 MNHNS, CDR2 SASEGT. Trimming took off 0 bases at V and 4 bases at J, with 19 bases between the two ends. CDR3 loop: CASSEAHGGRVPYEQYF. The CDR3 DNA sequence: TGTGCCAGCAGTGAAGCGCACGGTGGTCGGGTACCGTACGAGCAGTACTTC.

The V gene is TRBV14, the J gene TRBJ1-2; D is unclear. The CDR3 spans 13 residues. CDR1 is SGHDN and CDR2 is FVKESK in the germline V gene. Trimming pared 0 bases from V and 8 bases from J, leaving 10 bases between. CDR3 DNA: TGTGCCAGCAGCCAAGATCGAGGTCCCGGCTACACCTTC. Protein product: CASSQDRGPGYTF.

The J gene is TRBJ2-3, the V gene TRBV29-1; a possible D gene is TRBD2 (6 bases). The CDR3 covers 14 residues. Germline values: CDR1 SQVTM, CDR2 ANQGSEA. V was cut by 7 bases and J by 10 bases, with 24 bases left in between. This CDR3 reads CSGGVLARRYAQYF. In DNA form, the CDR3 reads TGCAGCGGAGGGGTACTAGCACGCCGTTATGCGCAGTATTTT.

J is TRBJ1-2 and V is TRBV15; D is ambiguous. Trimming removed 0 bases at V and 0 bases at J, with 8 bases between. Germline values: CDR1 LNHNV, CDR2 YYDKDF (reference sequence). The CDR3 is made up of 15 amino acids. CDR3 amino acids: CATSRDISPNYGYTF. The DNA for the CDR3 is TGTGCCACCAGCAGAGATATAAGCCCTAACTATGGCTACACCTTC.

The chain carries TRBV7-9 and TRBJ1-2, with D uncertain. Per the germline V gene, CDR1 is SEHNR and CDR2 is FQNEAQ (reference sequence). The CDR3 consists of 12 residues. The V end lost 5 bases, the J end lost 1 base, and 5 bases lay between the germline ends. CDR3 sequence (DNA): TGTGCCAGCAGCCCGAGTAACTATGGCTACACCTTC. This encodes CASSPSNYGYTF.

The rearrangement links TRBV5-6 to TRBJ2-7; 7 bases are a match to TRBD1. The CDR3 extends over 14 amino acids. Losses at the gene ends were 4 bases for V and 2 bases for J; bases not matched to a gene: 6. CDR1 and CDR2 (germline): SGHDT, YYEEEE. The CDR3 loop reads CASSDIGQAYEQYF. DNA of the CDR3: TGTGCCAGCAGCGATATCGGACAGGCCTACGAGCAGTACTTC.